These 10 T cell receptor beta chains came from one sample sequenced in a study of cytomegalovirus exposure and HLA in healthy donors. PCR was performed using 60 Vbeta and 13 Jbeta primers. Data came from immunoSEQ multiplex PCR; TCRdb stores just in-frame clones and leaves some out. The sample records approximately 140,000 clones, 70% to 75% being singletons. Input material: PBMCs. The receptors were gathered from a woman aged 40 to 50 in good health and CMV-seronegative.

This clone has more than one count but fewer than ten. The chain employs TRBV6-1 and TRBJ1-5; a weak D match, TRBD1 (6 bases). CDR1 MNHNS and CDR2 SASEGT come from the germline V gene. The ends were cut back, 4 bases at V and 4 bases at J, with 17 bases in the middle. CDR3 length equals 16 residues. This CDR3 reads CASSGWDKGGNQPQHF. DNA for the CDR3: TGTGCCAGCAGTGGGTGGGACAAGGGAGGGAATCAGCCCCAGCATTTT.

The chain carries TRBV19 and TRBJ1-1; the D gene is possibly TRBD1 (5 bases). V lost 6 bases and J 0 bases, leaving 23 bases between the germline ends. Germline CDR1 LNHDA, CDR2 SQIVND (reference sequence). The CDR3 is made up of 18 amino acids. CDR3 in DNA: TGTGCCAGTAGACCCAGGGCAGGACAAACAGTTATGAACACTGAAGCTTTCTTT. Residues: CASRPRAGQTVMNTEAFF.

This clone has only a few counts. The gene calls are TRBV19 and TRBJ1-1; the match to TRBD1 covers 7 bases. Germline CDR1 LNHDA, CDR2 SQIVND (reference sequence). CDR3 length equals 13 residues. The junction had 2 bases not matched to a gene; V was cut back by 7 bases and J by 0 bases. CDR3 region: CASIGQVNTEAFF. The CDR3 bases are TGTGCCAGTATTGGACAGGTGAACACTGAAGCTTTCTTT.

V usage is TRBV7-2 and J usage is TRBJ1-3, with unresolved D. CDR1 is SGHTA and CDR2 is FQGNSA in the germline V gene. The V end lost 5 bases, the J end lost 0 bases, and 8 bases lay between the germline ends. The CDR3 sequence is 14 residues long. CDR3 sequence reads: CASSPQNSGNTIYF. In nucleotides, the CDR3 is TGTGCCAGCAGCCCGCAGAACTCTGGAAACACCATATATTTT.

This clone was recorded a few times. V usage is TRBV4-1 and J usage is TRBJ2-7; the match to TRBD2 covers 8 bases. The CDR3 totals 15 residues. The germline gives CDR1 MGHRA, CDR2 YSYEKL. The V gene end was trimmed by 0 bases and the J gene end by 5 bases; junction bases not matched to a gene: 6. CDR3 region: CASSQDSGGGNEQYF. Written as DNA, the CDR3 is TGCGCCAGCAGCCAAGATTCGGGGGGGGGAAACGAGCAGTACTTC.

This chain links TRBV5-1 with TRBJ2-1, with D uncertain. The CDR3 has 15 residues. CDR1 is SGHRS and CDR2 is YFSETQ in the germline V gene. Trimming removed 4 bases at V and 1 base at J, with 12 bases between. CDR3 amino acids: CASSMDGESYNEQFF. In DNA form, the CDR3 reads TGCGCCAGCAGCATGGACGGAGAGTCCTACAATGAGCAGTTCTTC. Using reference TRBV5-1 and TRBJ2-1 for the parts outside the CDR3, the full variable domain is KAGVTQTPRYLIKTRGQQVTLSCSPISGHRSVSWYQQTPGQGLQFLFEYFSETQRNKGNFPGRFSGRQFSNSRSEMNVSTLELGDSALYLCASSMDGESYNEQFFGPGTRLTVL.

The CDR3 DNA is TGTGCCAGCAGCTCGACAGGGATGAACACTGAAGCTTTCTTT. This sequence encodes CASSSTGMNTEAFF. This sequence joins TRBV7-9 and TRBJ1-1; 7 bases are shared with TRBD1. This CDR3 spans 14 amino acids. Germline CDR1 SEHNR, CDR2 FQNEAQ (reference sequence). With V trimmed by 4 bases and J by 0 bases, 2 bases remained unmatched.

This clone was seen only once. V usage is TRBV18 and J usage is TRBJ1-4; 10 bases line up with TRBD1. Trimming removed 2 bases from V and 6 bases from J; junction bases left unmatched: 3. This CDR3 is built from 15 residues. Germline CDR1 reads KGHSH; CDR2 reads LQKENI. CDR3 in amino acids: CASSPGDRGDEKLFF. The CDR3 DNA sequence: TGTGCCAGCTCACCAGGGGACAGGGGCGATGAAAAACTGTTTTTT. Full variable domain (remainder filled in from reference TRBV18 and TRBJ1-4): NAGVMQNPRHLVRRRGQEARLRCSPMKGHSHVYWYRQLPEEGLKFMVYLQKENIIDESGMPKERFSAEFPKEGPSILRIQQVVRGDSAAYFCASSPGDRGDEKLFFGSGTQLSVL.

The V gene is TRBV15, the J gene TRBJ1-5, with unresolved D. Germline V lookup: CDR1 LNHNV, CDR2 YYDKDF (reference sequence). The V end was cut by 0 bases, the J end by 4 bases, with 10 bases between. The CDR3 is made up of 15 amino acids. CDR3 residues: CATSRDREGNQPQHF. CDR3 nucleotide sequence: TGTGCCACCAGCAGAGATCGGGAAGGGAATCAGCCCCAGCATTTT.

The chain carries TRBV6-1 and TRBJ2-1; no reliable D call. V was shortened by 6 bases and J by 0 bases, with 6 bases between the two germline ends. Germline V gene lookup returns CDR1 MNHNS and CDR2 SASEGT. The CDR3 has 13 residues. CDR3 residues: CASRMSSYNEQFF. CDR3 in DNA: TGTGCCAGCAGGATGAGCTCCTACAATGAGCAGTTCTTC.